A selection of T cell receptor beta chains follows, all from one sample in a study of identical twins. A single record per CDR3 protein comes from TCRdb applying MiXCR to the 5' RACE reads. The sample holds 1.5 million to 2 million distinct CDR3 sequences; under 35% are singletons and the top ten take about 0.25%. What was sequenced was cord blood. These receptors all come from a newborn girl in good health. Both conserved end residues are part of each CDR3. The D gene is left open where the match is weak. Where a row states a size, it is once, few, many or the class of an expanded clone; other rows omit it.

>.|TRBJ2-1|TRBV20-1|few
CSARDHLLRGEQFF
TGCAGTGCTAGAGATCACCTCCTTCGCGGTGAGCAGTTCTTC
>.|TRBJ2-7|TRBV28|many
CASSSAGLRSSYEQYF
TGTGCCAGCAGCTCGGCGGGGTTAAGAAGCTCCTACGAGCAGTACTTC
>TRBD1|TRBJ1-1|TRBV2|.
CASGDRERENTEAFF
TGTGCCAGCGGTGACAGGGAAAGAGAGAACACTGAAGCTTTCTTT
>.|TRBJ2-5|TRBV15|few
CATSRVRGTGLETQYF
TGTGCCACCAGCAGAGTTAGAGGCACAGGGCTGGAGACCCAGTACTTC
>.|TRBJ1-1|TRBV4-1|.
CASSQRVGGYTEAFF
TGCGCCAGCAGCCAGCGAGTGGGGGGGTACACTGAAGCTTTCTTT
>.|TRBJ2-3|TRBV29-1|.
CSVDLTGPGTDTQYF
TGCAGCGTTGATCTGACAGGCCCGGGGACAGATACGCAGTATTTT
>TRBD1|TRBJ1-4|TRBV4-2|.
CAGSQLGRGDEKLFF
TGTGCCGGCAGCCAACTCGGCAGGGGGGATGAAAAACTGTTTTTT
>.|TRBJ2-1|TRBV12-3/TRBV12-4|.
CASSLDWSANEEYF
TGTGCCAGCAGTTTAGATTGGAGTGCCAATGAGGAGTACTTC
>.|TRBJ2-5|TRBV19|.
CASSIKVQYF
TGTGCCAGTAGTATCAAGGTGCAGTACTTC
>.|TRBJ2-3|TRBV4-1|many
CASSRGGGPPDTQYF
TGCGCCAGCAGCCGTGGCGGCGGCCCCCCAGATACGCAGTATTTT
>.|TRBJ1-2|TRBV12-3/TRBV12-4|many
CASRHDRQPYGYTF
TGTGCCAGCAGACACGACAGGCAACCCTATGGCTACACCTTC
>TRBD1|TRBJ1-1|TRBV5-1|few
CASSFGQGFNTEAFF
TGCGCCAGCAGCTTCGGACAGGGCTTTAACACTGAAGCTTTCTTT
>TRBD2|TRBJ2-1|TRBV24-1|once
CATSALQPRLAGRLGYNEQFF
TGTGCCACCAGTGCCCTGCAACCCCGGCTAGCGGGGCGGTTAGGGTACAATGAGCAGTTCTTC
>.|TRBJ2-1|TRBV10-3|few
CAIRIPGNEQFF
TGTGCCATCAGGATACCGGGGAATGAGCAGTTCTTC
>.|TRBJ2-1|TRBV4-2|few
CASSQEGAGSNNEQFF
TGTGCCAGCAGCCAAGAGGGCGCGGGAAGTAACAATGAGCAGTTCTTC
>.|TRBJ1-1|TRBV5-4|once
CASRMGQNTEAFF
TGTGCCAGCAGGATGGGACAGAACACTGAAGCTTTCTTT
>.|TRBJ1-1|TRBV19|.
CASRNRASEAFF
TGTGCCAGTAGGAACAGGGCCTCTGAAGCTTTCTTT
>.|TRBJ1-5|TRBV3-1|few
CASSPHGGNQPQHF
TGTGCCAGCAGCCCACACGGGGGCAATCAGCCCCAGCATTTT
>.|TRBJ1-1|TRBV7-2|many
CASSFRTANTEAFF
TGTGCCAGCAGCTTTCGGACGGCTAACACTGAAGCTTTCTTT
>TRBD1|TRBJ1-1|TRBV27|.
CASSFLDRDAEAFF
TGTGCCAGCAGTTTTCTGGACAGGGACGCTGAAGCTTTCTTT
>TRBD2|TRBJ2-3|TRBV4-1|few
CASSPGLAGDGYTDTQYF
TGCGCCAGCAGCCCTGGACTAGCGGGAGACGGCTACACAGATACGCAGTATTTT
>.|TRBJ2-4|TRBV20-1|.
CSASIGPRDIQYF
TGCAGTGCTAGTATTGGGCCGCGGGACATTCAGTACTTC
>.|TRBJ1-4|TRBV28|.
CASSPPGGIGEKLFF
TGTGCCAGCAGCCCTCCGGGGGGGATCGGTGAAAAACTGTTTTTT
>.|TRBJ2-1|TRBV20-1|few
CSASPRQAVYNEQFF
TGCAGTGCTTCTCCCCGACAGGCGGTATACAATGAGCAGTTCTTC
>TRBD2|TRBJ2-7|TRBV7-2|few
CASSLTGTSGPYEQYF
TGTGCCAGCAGCTTAACGGGGACTAGCGGTCCCTACGAGCAGTACTTC
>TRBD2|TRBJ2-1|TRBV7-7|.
CASSSYTSASYNEQFF
TGTGCCAGCAGCTCCTATACTAGCGCGAGTTACAATGAGCAGTTCTTC
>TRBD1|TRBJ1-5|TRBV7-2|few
CASSLDQGAVNQPQHF
TGTGCCAGCAGCTTAGATCAGGGGGCGGTGAACCAGCCCCAGCATTTT
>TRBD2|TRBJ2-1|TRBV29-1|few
CSVEGLAGGPSYNEQFF
TGCAGCGTTGAAGGGCTAGCGGGGGGTCCCTCCTACAATGAGCAGTTCTTC
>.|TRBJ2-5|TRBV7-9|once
CASSSPGSGGQETQYF
TGTGCCAGCAGCTCACCCGGGAGCGGAGGGCAAGAGACCCAGTACTTC